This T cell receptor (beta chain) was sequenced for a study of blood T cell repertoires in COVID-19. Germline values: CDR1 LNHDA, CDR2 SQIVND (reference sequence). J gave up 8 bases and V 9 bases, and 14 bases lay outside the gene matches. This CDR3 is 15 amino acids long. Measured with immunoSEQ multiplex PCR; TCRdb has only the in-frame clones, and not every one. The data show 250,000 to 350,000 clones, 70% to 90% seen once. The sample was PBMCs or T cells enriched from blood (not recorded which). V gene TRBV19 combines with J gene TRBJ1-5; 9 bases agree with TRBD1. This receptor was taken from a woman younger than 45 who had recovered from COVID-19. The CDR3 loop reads CASGAGTGRIKPQHF. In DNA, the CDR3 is TGTGCCAGCGGGGCCGGGACAGGGAGGATCAAGCCCCAGCATTTT. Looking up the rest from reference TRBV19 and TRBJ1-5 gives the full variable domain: DGGITQSPKYLFRKEGQNVTLSCEQNLNHDAMYWYRQDPGQGLRLIYYSQIVNDFQKGDIAEGYSVSREKKESFPLTVTSAQKNPTAFYLCASGAGTGRIKPQHFGDGTRLSIL.